The entry below gives a single TCR beta chain sequence along with its context. Its antigen specificity is not known. The input lacks base qualities; no much larger clone sits a single base away. Whole blood was collected in K2EDTA tubes by collaborating institutions according to the institutions' own protocols. For TCRbeta analysis, collaborators shipped samples as frozen whole blood, isolated PBMCs, or DNA extracted from either of those sample types. The sample originates from a study of blood T cell repertoires in COVID-19 (TCRdb year 2020). Study-wide context: Collaborator samples came from the United States, Italy and Spain and covered acute and convalescent phases of COVID-19. The material from the prospective study consisted of cDNA or gDNA derived from T cells, B-cell-depleted T cells, or PBMCs. Samples came from the ongoing ImmuneRACE study (first 160 participants) plus 1,254 subjects from 6 global collaborators. Subjects who had been exposed to COVID-19, were actively infected with it, or had recovered from it provided the deeply sampled blood TCRbeta repertoires that made up the dataset. The repertoires were released in a freely available public database intended as a resource for research on the immune response to SARS-CoV-2. A de-identified subject ID, COVID-19 status, age in years and sex were almost always included in the sample metadata. Where available, HLA class I and class II types were taken from metadata supplied by the sample provider and were not determined by assay-based typing.

Overall results and qualifications from the work: The quantity of clinical and demographic metadata differed by source and by participant and was supplied without curation.

TCRbeta CDR3 regions were amplified from genomic DNA by means of the immunoSEQ Assay, a bias-controlled multiplex PCR. Processing in the source paper ran as follows. The number of nucleated cells in each sample was estimated by amplification of reference gene primers within the assay. Sequence reads were collapsed and filtered to measure the absolute abundance of every unique TCRbeta CDR3 rearrangement. For each sample, productive Simpson clonality was calculated by taking the square root of Simpson's diversity index across productive rearrangements. TCRdb carries this immuneACCESS record with in-frame sequences only. Its versions omit some clonotypes, under half of them owing to an unresolved V gene in the studies checked, with the rest unexplained. V and J calls and clone size follow that table, whereas D and trimming were derived from the DNA. The sample includes just over 150,000 clones, with approximately 82% observed a single time. 20% to 25% of the sample is in the top ten clones.

The CDR3 runs 16 residues from the cysteine to the phenylalanine. The kept DNA is CDR3 alone, 48 bases in frame from the first base. V loses 6 bases at its end and J loses 2 bases; junction bases beyond the gene matches: 9. Via the germline V gene (reference sequence), CDR1 is LNHDA and CDR2 SQIVND. The TCR was taken from a woman of 80 years or more with acute or convalescent COVID-19. The V and J genes are TRBV19 and TRBJ2-3, and TRBD2 aligns with 9 junction nucleotides. The sequenced material came from peripheral blood. The CDR3 is CASSGRAGGNTDTQYF. The nucleotides read TGTGCCAGTAGCGGACGGGCGGGAGGGAACACAGATACGCAGTATTTT.